The clone carrying this T cell receptor (beta chain) was seen many times. What it recognizes is unknown. TCRdb independently ran MiXCR on the multiplex PCR reads; one entry per CDR3 protein. The sample has some 100,000 distinct CDR3 sequences, 21% seen once. Axillary draining lymph nodes of breast cancer patients supplied the node samples. This entry comes from a study of breast tumors, draining lymph nodes, adjacent tissues. The study's findings and limits: Data only fit, rather than demonstrated, lymph node origin of most tumor T cells. Compared with lymph nodes, tumors were less diverse; compared with nontumor tissue, more.

Trimming took off 5 bases at V and 6 bases at J, with 13 bases between the two ends. The CDR3 contains 13 residues. Germline V gives CDR1 SEHNR, CDR2 FQNEAQ (reference sequence). The rearrangement links TRBV7-9 to TRBJ1-2; D might be TRBD1 (6 bases). The clonotype comes from a female donor with breast cancer. Some clones in this sample may be carry-over from other donors' samples. The material sequenced was axillary lymph node tissue. In DNA, the CDR3 is TGTGCCAGCAGCATACAGGGTCGACATGGCTACACCTTC. Amino acids: CASSIQGRHGYTF.